The rows below give T cell receptor beta chains drawn from one sample of a study of breast tumors, draining lymph nodes, adjacent tissues. TCRdb recomputed calls from the multiplex PCR reads with MiXCR, one row per CDR3 protein. Seen here are over 150,000 distinct CDR3 sequences, around a third observed once, and the top ten hold about 4.5%. The source material was axillary lymph node tissue. These receptors came from a female donor with breast cancer. Some clones in this sample may be carry-over from other donors' samples. The CDR3 runs from the conserved cysteine through the conserved F or W. A D gene is named only where the DNA matches it firmly. The listing skips clone size in some rows; elsewhere it reads once, few, many or a size class.

V: TRBV5-1; D: TRBD1; size: once; J: TRBJ1-1; CDR3: CASSPRGPTEAFF; DNA: TGCGCCAGCAGCCCGAGGGGGCCCACTGAAGCTTTCTTT
V: TRBV3-1; D: TRBD2; size: many; J: TRBJ2-3; CDR3: CASSRGGTWEDTQYF; DNA: TGTGCCAGCAGCCGGGGGGGGACGTGGGAAGATACGCAGTATTTT
V: TRBV5-1; D: TRBD1; size: few; J: TRBJ1-1; CDR3: CASSSGQGGVTEAFF; DNA: TGCGCCAGCAGCTCCGGACAGGGTGGGGTCACTGAAGCTTTCTTT
V: TRBV18; D: .; size: few; J: TRBJ2-6; CDR3: CASSPYRDPGANVLTF; DNA: TGTGCCAGCTCACCATACCGGGACCCTGGGGCCAACGTCCTGACTTTC
V: TRBV5-5; D: .; size: many; J: TRBJ2-5; CDR3: CASSLAGRPVETQYF; DNA: TGTGCCAGCAGCTTGGCCGGTCGTCCCGTTGAGACCCAGTACTTC
V: TRBV20-1; D: .; size: .; J: TRBJ1-1; CDR3: CSAKRGGATEAFF; DNA: TGCAGTGCTAAGAGAGGGGGTGCCACTGAAGCTTTCTTT
V: TRBV6-2/TRBV6-3; D: .; size: .; J: TRBJ2-2; CDR3: CASSYRRDSNTGELFF; DNA: TGTGCCAGCAGTTACCGGCGGGACTCTAACACCGGGGAGCTGTTTTTT
V: TRBV20-1; D: .; size: .; J: TRBJ2-5; CDR3: CSATPGPEVCQETQYF; DNA: TGCAGTGCTACCCCGGGGCCGGAGGTATGCCAAGAGACCCAGTACTTC
V: TRBV20-1; D: .; size: many; J: TRBJ1-2; CDR3: CSAPRQTGGDGYTF; DNA: TGCAGTGCTCCCAGACAGACAGGCGGGGATGGCTACACCTTC
V: TRBV7-6; D: .; size: .; J: TRBJ2-1; CDR3: CARAPYPADEQFF; DNA: TGTGCTAGGGCTCCGTATCCCGCGGATGAGCAGTTCTTC
V: TRBV7-8; D: TRBD2; size: many; J: TRBJ2-1; CDR3: CASSLNPRGTSGRGNEQFF; DNA: TGTGCCAGCAGCTTAAACCCTAGAGGGACTAGCGGGAGAGGGAATGAGCAGTTCTTC
V: TRBV3-1; D: TRBD1; size: .; J: TRBJ2-2; CDR3: CASSHRDSPYTGELFF; DNA: TGTGCCAGCAGCCACCGGGACAGCCCCTACACCGGGGAGCTGTTTTTT
V: TRBV7-8; D: .; size: many; J: TRBJ2-2; CDR3: CASSLVRFSRGPGELFF; DNA: TGTGCCAGCAGCTTAGTTCGTTTTAGCAGGGGCCCCGGGGAGCTGTTTTTT
V: TRBV4-1; D: TRBD2; size: .; J: TRBJ2-2; CDR3: CASSQDHLGASGRYTGELFF; DNA: TGCGCCAGCAGCCAAGATCATCTCGGGGCTAGCGGTCGTTACACCGGGGAGCTGTTTTTT
V: TRBV15; D: TRBD1; size: many; J: TRBJ1-2; CDR3: CATSSETGHYGYTF; DNA: TGTGCCACCAGCAGTGAGACAGGGCACTATGGCTACACCTTC
V: TRBV2; D: .; size: many; J: TRBJ2-5; CDR3: CASSPRGHQGDTQYF; DNA: TGTGCCAGCAGCCCCCGAGGCCACCAGGGAGATACCCAGTACTTC
V: TRBV19; D: .; size: many; J: TRBJ2-1; CDR3: CASSPPSGEQFF; DNA: TGTGCCAGTAGTCCCCCGTCCGGTGAGCAGTTCTTC
V: TRBV5-7; D: TRBD2; size: many; J: TRBJ2-7; CDR3: CASSYRTSGRVSLEQYF; DNA: TGTGCCAGCAGCTACCGGACTAGCGGGAGGGTGTCTCTCGAGCAGTACTTC
V: TRBV7-2; D: .; size: .; J: TRBJ1-6; CDR3: CASSRTSGNSPLHF; DNA: TGTGCCAGCAGCCGGACTAGCGGAAATTCACCCCTCCACTTT
V: TRBV6-5; D: .; size: .; J: TRBJ2-1; CDR3: CASRPLRGGGYDEQFF; DNA: TGTGCCAGCAGACCCCTGAGGGGGGGTGGGTACGATGAGCAGTTCTTC
V: TRBV9; D: TRBD1; size: .; J: TRBJ2-5; CDR3: CASSDHGTGQQETQYF; DNA: TGTGCCAGCAGCGATCACGGGACAGGGCAACAAGAGACCCAGTACTTC
V: TRBV5-1; D: TRBD2; size: many; J: TRBJ2-1; CDR3: CASSSIGASGGSPYNEQFF; DNA: TGCGCCAGCAGCTCTATAGGGGCTAGCGGGGGGTCCCCCTACAATGAGCAGTTCTTC
V: TRBV6-5; D: TRBD2; size: .; J: TRBJ2-7; CDR3: CASSHSNPGLAGYEQYF; DNA: TGTGCCAGCAGTCACTCGAACCCGGGACTAGCGGGGTACGAGCAGTACTTC
V: TRBV7-8; D: TRBD1; size: many; J: TRBJ2-7; CDR3: CASSLSWTGDEQYF; DNA: TGTGCCAGCAGCTTAAGCTGGACAGGGGACGAGCAGTACTTC
V: TRBV11-3; D: TRBD2; size: many; J: TRBJ2-2; CDR3: CASSLGGLAGNTGELFF; DNA: TGTGCCAGCAGCTTAGGTGGTCTAGCGGGGAACACCGGGGAGCTGTTTTTT
V: TRBV20-1; D: .; size: many; J: TRBJ1-2; CDR3: CSATEASVYGYTF; DNA: TGCAGTGCCACGGAGGCTTCAGTCTATGGCTACACCTTC
V: TRBV7-8; D: TRBD1; size: .; J: TRBJ1-6; CDR3: CASSSRPSTGGYNPPLHF; DNA: TGTGCCAGCAGCTCACGACCCTCGACAGGGGGCTATAATCCACCCCTCCACTTT
V: TRBV19; D: .; size: .; J: TRBJ1-4; CDR3: CASSIAGTPNEKLFF; DNA: TGTGCCAGTAGTATCGCCGGGACACCGAATGAAAAACTGTTTTTT
V: TRBV7-3; D: .; size: once; J: TRBJ1-4; CDR3: CASSQNRANEKLFF; DNA: TGTGCCAGCAGCCAGAACAGGGCCAATGAAAAACTGTTTTTT
V: TRBV20-1; D: .; size: many; J: TRBJ2-7; CDR3: CSARGLGRAYGVEQYF; DNA: TGCAGTGCTAGAGGGCTTGGGCGGGCCTACGGTGTCGAGCAGTACTTC
V: TRBV19; D: .; size: many; J: TRBJ1-5; CDR3: CASSIGVSGPQHF; DNA: TGTGCCAGTAGTATCGGTGTTTCGGGCCCCCAGCATTTT
V: TRBV20-1; D: .; size: .; J: TRBJ2-2; CDR3: CSAFAGELFF; DNA: TGCAGTGCCTTTGCAGGGGAGCTGTTTTTT
V: TRBV10-2; D: TRBD1; size: many; J: TRBJ2-6; CDR3: CASSETGQPLSGANVLTF; DNA: TGCGCCAGCAGTGAGACGGGACAGCCACTCTCTGGGGCCAACGTCCTGACTTTC
V: TRBV5-1; D: TRBD2; size: many; J: TRBJ2-3; CDR3: CASSILAGFPTDTQYF; DNA: TGCGCCAGCAGCATCCTAGCGGGGTTCCCGACAGATACGCAGTATTTT
V: TRBV30; D: .; size: many; J: TRBJ1-4; CDR3: CAWSRGLGATNEKLFF; DNA: TGTGCCTGGAGTAGGGGCCTTGGGGCAACTAATGAAAAACTGTTTTTT
V: TRBV20-1; D: TRBD1; size: .; J: TRBJ1-3; CDR3: CSARASGRGRSGNTIYF; DNA: TGCAGTGCTAGAGCTTCCGGTAGGGGGCGCTCTGGAAACACCATATATTTT
V: TRBV6-5; D: .; size: many; J: TRBJ1-5; CDR3: CASSPLARGGNQPQHF; DNA: TGTGCCAGCAGCCCCTTGGCGAGGGGTGGCAATCAGCCCCAGCATTTT
V: TRBV5-1; D: .; size: many; J: TRBJ2-6; CDR3: CASSQVSTGANVLTF; DNA: TGCGCCAGCAGCCAGGTATCCACTGGGGCCAACGTCCTGACTTTC
V: TRBV20-1; D: .; size: many; J: TRBJ2-7; CDR3: CSARDTDSLPYEQYF; DNA: TGCAGTGCTAGAGATACCGACAGCCTCCCCTACGAGCAGTACTTC
V: TRBV15; D: .; size: many; J: TRBJ2-5; CDR3: CATSREGGGQETQYF; DNA: TGTGCCACCAGCAGAGAAGGGGGTGGCCAAGAGACCCAGTACTTC
V: TRBV5-1; D: TRBD1; size: .; J: TRBJ1-2; CDR3: CASRQPDRDGYTF; DNA: TGCGCCAGCAGACAGCCGGACAGGGATGGCTACACCTTC
V: TRBV7-3; D: TRBD2; size: many; J: TRBJ2-3; CDR3: CASSEGLAGVDTQYF; DNA: TGTGCCAGCAGTGAGGGACTAGCGGGAGTAGATACGCAGTATTTT
V: TRBV5-1; D: .; size: few; J: TRBJ1-1; CDR3: CASSFELSNTEAFF; DNA: TGCGCCAGCAGCTTTGAATTGAGTAACACTGAAGCTTTCTTT
V: TRBV3-1; D: .; size: many; J: TRBJ2-2; CDR3: CASSSSFANTGELFF; DNA: TGTGCCAGCAGCTCCTCTTTCGCGAACACCGGGGAGCTGTTTTTT
V: TRBV2; D: .; size: many; J: TRBJ2-1; CDR3: CASSVTGSSYNEQFF; DNA: TGTGCCAGCAGTGTGACGGGGAGCTCCTACAATGAGCAGTTCTTC